This T cell receptor (beta chain) was sequenced in a study of T cells expressing NK-cell markers. About the study: CD3+CD56+NKG2C+, CD3+CD56+NKG2C- and CD3+CD56-NKG2C+ T cells, once sorted, supplied the TCR beta repertoires. Study-wide points: Dominant NKG2C+ clonotypes were found to form about 1.0-7.0% of CD8+ T cells in a handful of donors. Once again these clonotypes came out on top in the CD3+CD56-NKG2C+ fraction of a few donors.

In regard to this clonotype: Its antigen is not known.

Reprocessing the 5' RACE reads, TCRdb reports a single entry for every CDR3 protein and omits DNA. The sample table sets out about 260,000 distinct CDR3 sequences. This CDR3 region has 16 residues. This TCR was recovered from a woman aged 18 to 75 in good health. The sequencing input was blood T cells: a sorted CD56 or NKG2C T cell subset, CD4+ or CD8+ T cells, or bulk PBMC T cells (not recorded which). This chain connects TRBV12-3 or TRBV12-4 to TRBJ1-5; absent DNA, TCRdb's TRBD1 call cannot be checked. Here the CDR3 reads CASSFTRDRGRQPQHF.